The 9 T cell receptor beta chains reported below all come from one sample, sequenced in a study of T cell repertoires in cytomegalovirus infection. TCRdb called the reads again in MiXCR, with one record for every CDR3 protein. The sample records more than 200,000 distinct CDR3 sequences, 9.1% being singletons. Sequencing was carried out using PBMCs. The receptors originated from a human donor in good health (CMV status not recorded). Some clones in this sample may be carry-over from other donors' samples.

This clonotype appeared many times. This rearrangement joins TRBV7-6 to TRBJ1-3; TRBD1 is a possible D gene (5 bases). This CDR3 region has 16 residues. From germline, CDR1 is SGHVS and CDR2 FNYEAQ. Trimming left V 4 bases short and J 4 bases short, with 17 bases between. CDR3 residues: CASSSRMEGLGNTIYF. The CDR3 DNA reads as TGTGCCAGCAGCTCGAGAATGGAGGGGTTGGGAAACACCATATATTTT.

This clonotype was counted only a few times. This rearrangement joins TRBV12-3 or TRBV12-4 to TRBJ2-1, with 7 bases that match TRBD2. V lost 7 bases to trimming and J lost 2 bases; unmatched junction nucleotides: 8. The CDR3 length is 15 residues. The CDR3 loop is CASTRSGGAYNEQFF. The CDR3 DNA follows: TGTGCCAGCACGCGTTCTGGGGGGGCCTACAATGAGCAGTTCTTC.

There are a few counts of this clonotype. The chain carries TRBV29-1 and TRBJ1-4, with 9 bases lining up with TRBD1. This CDR3 contains 13 residues. With 4 bases clipped from V and 7 bases from J, the junction kept 4 bases outside the gene matches. The germline CDR1 and CDR2 sequences are SQVTM and ANQGSEA. The CDR3 nucleotides read TGCAGCGTTGGGGGACAGGGAATTGAAAAACTGTTTTTT. Encoded protein: CSVGGQGIEKLFF.

At least ten counts were recorded for this clonotype. This chain joins TRBV20-1 and TRBJ2-7; D is ambiguous. V lost 4 bases to trimming and J lost 0 bases, with 10 bases between them. Germline assignment: CDR1 DFQATT and CDR2 SNEGSKA (reference sequence). The CDR3 covers 13 residues. The CDR3 DNA is TGCAGTGCTACCGGACCGGTCTCCTACGAGCAGTACTTC. Amino acids: CSATGPVSYEQYF.

This clonotype was observed at least ten times. The chain carries TRBV6-5 and TRBJ1-1; a weak D match, TRBD1 (5 bases). Germline CDR1 reads MNHEY; CDR2 reads SVGAGI. This CDR3 comprises 13 residues. V lost 6 bases and J lost 3, with 11 bases in between. The CDR3 coding sequence is TGTGCCAGCAGGAGGGGAGGGGACACTGAAGCTTTCTTT. The encoded protein is CASRRGGDTEAFF.

This clonotype was detected ten times or more. V and J are TRBV7-3 and TRBJ2-6, with 9 positions matching TRBD1. There are 16 residues in the CDR3. With 5 bases clipped from V and 0 bases from J, the junction kept 2 bases outside the gene matches. Germline V gives CDR1 SGHTA, CDR2 FQGTGA. The DNA of the CDR3 is TGTGCCAGCAGCCCGACAGGGGGCTCTGGGGCCAACGTCCTGACTTTC. Translating it yields CASSPTGGSGANVLTF.

The rearrangement joins TRBV20-1 to TRBJ2-5; unclear D gene. The CDR3 sequence is 14 residues long. CDR1 and CDR2 (germline): DFQATT, SNEGSKA (reference sequence). Trimming took 0 bases from V and 3 from J, leaving 11 bases between them. The CDR3 here is CSARDVQKEETQYF. CDR3 DNA: TGCAGTGCTAGAGATGTGCAGAAAGAAGAGACCCAGTACTTC.

This clonotype was found many times. V and J are TRBV7-6 and TRBJ2-7, with D possibly being TRBD1 (6 bases). V was shortened by 5 bases and J by 4 bases, with 18 bases between the two germline ends. This CDR3 comprises 15 residues. Germline CDR1 and CDR2: SGHVS and FNYEAQ. This chain's CDR3 is CASSRTSTGIYEQYF. CDR3 coding DNA: TGTGCCAGCAGCCGCACGAGTACAGGGATATACGAGCAGTACTTC. Full variable domain (outside the CDR3, taken from reference TRBV7-6 and TRBJ2-7): GAGVSQSPRYKVTKRGQDVALRCDPISGHVSLYWYRQALGQGPEFLTYFNYEAQQDKSGLPNDRFSAERPEGSISTLTIQRTEQRDSAMYRCASSRTSTGIYEQYFGPGTRLTVT.

This clonotype was seen ten or more times. This chain connects TRBV24-1 to TRBJ1-5; D uncertain. Trimming took 4 bases from V and 4 from J, leaving 13 bases between them. Germline CDR1 reads KGHDR; CDR2 reads SFDVKD. This CDR3 is 15 amino acids long. The CDR3 DNA is TGTGCCACCAGTGACTCATTGGGGAGTAATCAGCCCCAGCATTTT. This encodes CATSDSLGSNQPQHF.